The rows below give T cell receptor beta chains drawn from one sample of a study of shared clonotypes between healthy human individuals. Assay: immunoSEQ multiplex PCR; the TCRdb copy retains only in-frame clones and omits some. Among about 2.5 million clones, just under 95% were seen once, and the ten largest hold 0.3% to 0.45%. The sample taken for sequencing was naive CD4+ T cells from PBMCs. Every receptor here comes from a young man in good health. Some clones in this sample may be carry-over from other donors' samples. Each CDR3 is given without its conserved first and last residue.

J: TRBJ2-7; V: TRBV27; CDR3: ASSRQGVPYEQY
J: TRBJ2-3; V: TRBV1; CDR3: TSSQGSSGPHTDTQY
J: TRBJ2-6; V: TRBV6-6; CDR3: ASSHSSGANVLT
J: TRBJ2-2; V: TRBV6-1; CDR3: ASDFSWGGGGELF
J: TRBJ1-1; V: TRBV28; CDR3: ASSTEGKEAF
J: TRBJ2-7; V: TRBV6-5; CDR3: ASSYSPGVDSYEQY
J: TRBJ1-1; V: TRBV10-3; CDR3: AISGGDTEAF
J: TRBJ2-1; V: TRBV11-3; CDR3: ASSHFGTGTPNEQF
J: TRBJ1-2; V: TRBV5-1; CDR3: ASSLVTGYGYT
J: TRBJ2-3; V: TRBV7-2; CDR3: ASSLAPLAGGYTDTQY
J: TRBJ1-2; V: TRBV2; CDR3: AIPGSDYGYT
J: TRBJ2-7; V: TRBV6-1; CDR3: ASSVEGSAYEQY
J: TRBJ2-7; V: TRBV25-1; CDR3: ASSLSGNSYEQY
J: TRBJ1-2; V: TRBV7-3; CDR3: ASSSSPGQFYGYT
J: TRBJ1-2; V: TRBV4-1; CDR3: ASSPLPGQTNYGYT
J: TRBJ2-5; V: TRBV7-8; CDR3: ASFTPGETQY
J: TRBJ2-7; V: TRBV6-5; CDR3: ASPARQSYEQY
J: TRBJ2-5; V: TRBV14; CDR3: ASSLGPGTQY
J: TRBJ2-5; V: TRBV28; CDR3: ASSLGGSPQY
J: TRBJ1-2; V: TRBV7-9; CDR3: ASSLGEGRGGYT
J: TRBJ1-5; V: TRBV25-1; CDR3: ASSGQGYQPQH
J: TRBJ2-1; V: TRBV2; CDR3: ASSYGTSGSYEQF
J: TRBJ2-7; V: TRBV5-1; CDR3: ASSPGGREQY
J: TRBJ2-1; V: TRBV6-1; CDR3: ASSQAGHYNEQF
J: TRBJ1-2; V: TRBV2; CDR3: ASRAREAGYT
J: TRBJ1-2; V: TRBV13; CDR3: ASSFRVQRITNYGYT
J: TRBJ2-7; V: TRBV5-6; CDR3: ASSPGLAMNYEQY
J: TRBJ2-3; V: TRBV5-1; CDR3: ASSLALSPSTDTQY
J: TRBJ2-7; V: TRBV15; CDR3: ATSSSSGAAYEQY
J: TRBJ2-7; V: TRBV19; CDR3: ASSIATSGILSYEQY
J: TRBJ2-1; V: TRBV18; CDR3: ASSPPVGGYNEQF
J: TRBJ1-1; V: TRBV5-1; CDR3: ASSLVRGNTEAF
J: TRBJ2-5; V: TRBV4-1; CDR3: ASSPVERQETQY
J: TRBJ1-5; V: TRBV18; CDR3: ASSLLGRTLNQPQH
J: TRBJ1-5; V: TRBV28; CDR3: ASSLSGINQPQH
J: TRBJ2-2; V: TRBV11-3; CDR3: ASSLHTGELF
J: TRBJ2-7; V: TRBV30; CDR3: AWTGTPYEQY
J: TRBJ2-7; V: TRBV27; CDR3: ASSPRRGGRYEQY
J: TRBJ2-7; V: TRBV2; CDR3: ASSVGGTLISYEQY
J: TRBJ2-3; V: TRBV7-3; CDR3: ASSLLAGVADTQY
J: TRBJ2-1; V: TRBV11-2; CDR3: ASRGQGNFYEQF
J: TRBJ2-7; V: TRBV6-6; CDR3: ASRYTGTSYEQY
J: TRBJ2-5; V: TRBV9; CDR3: ASSVESSGETQY
J: TRBJ2-2; V: TRBV7-2; CDR3: ASSLDRANTGELF
J: TRBJ2-2; V: TRBV6-1; CDR3: ASSGSQRGTGELF
J: TRBJ2-7; V: TRBV7-2; CDR3: ASSARLAGAEQY
J: TRBJ2-5; V: TRBV5-1; CDR3: ASSLSGQETQY
J: TRBJ2-1; V: TRBV18; CDR3: ASSPAAGHNEQF
J: TRBJ2-7; V: TRBV7-9; CDR3: ASSLGMGLAGSYEQY
J: TRBJ2-2; V: TRBV7-2; CDR3: ASSFKGTSGTGELF